This is a list of T cell receptor beta chains from one sample in a study of T cell clonotyping in hematopoietic cell transplantation. Profiling relied on immunoSEQ multiplex PCR, and the TCRdb table lists in-frame clones only, not all of them. The sample has under 30,000 clones, 80% to 95% seen once. The sample here was PBMCs, taken 100 days after allogeneic stem cell transplant. The receptors derive from a female patient in her fifties who had an allogeneic stem cell transplant from a related donor, so the T cells may come from the graft donor. Some clones in this sample may be carry-over from other donors' samples. CDR3s include the opening cysteine and the closing phenylalanine or tryptophan. D genes are given only for firm matches. Where a row states a size, it is once, few, many or the class of an expanded clone; other rows omit it.

v_call,d_call,j_call,clone_size,cdr3_nt,cdr3_aa
TRBV27,NA,TRBJ1-2,NA,TGTGCCAGCAGTTTCGGCAGTAACTATGGCTACACCTTC,CASSFGSNYGYTF
TRBV18,TRBD1,TRBJ1-2,NA,TGTGCCAGCTCACCTCCCGGACAGGGTGTGTATGGCTACACCTTC,CASSPPGQGVYGYTF
TRBV2,TRBD1,TRBJ2-7,once,TGTGCCAGCAGTTCGGGACAGAGCGACCACGAGCAGTACTTC,CASSSGQSDHEQYF
TRBV11-2,NA,TRBJ2-2,NA,TGTGCCAGCAGCCCCTGGATTCACACCGGGGAGCTGTTTTTT,CASSPWIHTGELFF
TRBV11-3,NA,TRBJ2-2,NA,TGTGCCAGCAGCCCTGCGGGGGCATCTACCGGGGAGCTGTTTTTT,CASSPAGASTGELFF
TRBV10-2,NA,TRBJ2-7,NA,TGCGCCAGCAGTGCCCAGGGGGGGGGTTACGAGCAGTACTTC,CASSAQGGGYEQYF
TRBV7-2,TRBD1,TRBJ1-2,NA,TGTGCCAGCAGCTCCCCGGGACAGGGCGGGTATGGCTACACCTTC,CASSSPGQGGYGYTF
TRBV12-5,NA,TRBJ1-2,NA,TGTGCTAGTGGTTTGGAACCGGGACCGAACTATGGCTACACCTTC,CASGLEPGPNYGYTF
TRBV28,TRBD1,TRBJ2-7,NA,TGTGCCAGCAGTGGGATGGACAGGGCTTCTTCCTACGAGCAGTACTTC,CASSGMDRASSYEQYF
TRBV6-5,TRBD1,TRBJ2-1,once,TGTGCCAGCCAGAGGGGGCCGGCTGAGCAGTTCTTC,CASQRGPAEQFF
TRBV18,NA,TRBJ1-1,NA,TGTGCCAGCTCACCCAAAGCAGGGGACACTGAAGCTTTCTTT,CASSPKAGDTEAFF
TRBV2,NA,TRBJ1-1,NA,TGTGCCAGCAGTGAAGGTGAGGGGATGAACACTGAAGCTTTCTTT,CASSEGEGMNTEAFF
TRBV2,NA,TRBJ2-3,NA,TGTGCCAGCAGCCCGGCCGGGGGGCGGAGGGATACGCAGTATTTT,CASSPAGGRRDTQYF
TRBV9,NA,TRBJ1-6,NA,TGTGCCAGCAGCGTAGTGGGGGGAAATTCACCCCTCCACTTT,CASSVVGGNSPLHF
TRBV15,TRBD1,TRBJ2-7,once,TGTGCCACCAGCAGATCTTTCCGACAGGGTGCCTACGAGCAGTACTTC,CATSRSFRQGAYEQYF
TRBV7-2,NA,TRBJ1-2,NA,TGTGCCAGCAGCTTCAGGGAGGGGGGGATGTATGGCTACACCTTC,CASSFREGGMYGYTF
TRBV18,NA,TRBJ1-2,once,TGTGCCAGCTCACCAGACAATAACTATGGCTACACCTTC,CASSPDNNYGYTF
TRBV7-2,NA,TRBJ2-7,once,TGTGCCAGCAGCCCCTTCCCGAGGGGGGGCGCCGACTACGAGCAGTACTTC,CASSPFPRGGADYEQYF
TRBV6-1,TRBD1,TRBJ1-1,NA,TGTGCCAGCAGTGGTCGGGACAGGGGGCGTTGGTCTTTCTTT,CASSGRDRGRWSFF
TRBV7-9,NA,TRBJ2-1,NA,TGTGCCAGCAGCTCGACAGGTTACTCCTACAATGAGCAGTTCTTC,CASSSTGYSYNEQFF
TRBV7-3,NA,TRBJ2-3,NA,TGTGCCAGCAGCTCACAGCCGGGACTGGCATCAGATACGCAGTATTTT,CASSSQPGLASDTQYF
TRBV9,NA,TRBJ1-3,NA,TGTGCCAGCAGCGAATCAAGGGCTGGAAACACCATATATTTT,CASSESRAGNTIYF
TRBV5-1,TRBD1,TRBJ2-7,NA,TGCGCCAGCAGCCCTACAGGGACAGGGGCTTACGAGCAGTACTTC,CASSPTGTGAYEQYF
TRBV27,NA,TRBJ2-6,NA,TGTGCCAGCAGTCCCGGACCGGGCTCTGGGGCCAACGTCCTGACTTTC,CASSPGPGSGANVLTF
TRBV10-3,NA,TRBJ1-5,NA,TGTGCCATCATGGGTTCAGCCGATCAGCCCCAGCATTTT,CAIMGSADQPQHF
TRBV6-1,NA,TRBJ2-7,once,TGTGCCAGCAGTCCCACGGGGCATTTCTACGAGCAGTACTTC,CASSPTGHFYEQYF
TRBV6-5,TRBD1,TRBJ1-1,NA,TGTGCCAGCAGTCGGGACAGGACTGAAGCTTTCTTT,CASSRDRTEAFF
TRBV6-5,TRBD1,TRBJ2-3,NA,TGTGCCAGCAGCTCCGGACAGGGAAAGTATTTT,CASSSGQGKYF
TRBV7-9,TRBD1,TRBJ2-5,NA,TGTGCCAGCAGCCACCTCAGGGGGACGGAGGTAGAGACCCAGTACTTC,CASSHLRGTEVETQYF
TRBV6-4,NA,TRBJ1-1,NA,TGTGCCAGCAGCCAACAGGGCGGGAGCACTGAAGCTTTCTTT,CASSQQGGSTEAFF
TRBV12-5,NA,TRBJ2-3,NA,TGTGCTAGTGGTTTGGGACGGTCGGCACCAGATACGCAGTATTTT,CASGLGRSAPDTQYF
TRBV5-4,NA,TRBJ2-6,NA,TGTGCCAGCAGCTTGCTAGGGGCTTGGTCCTCTGGGGCCAACGTCCTGACTTTC,CASSLLGAWSSGANVLTF
TRBV7-8,NA,TRBJ2-1,NA,TGTGCCAGCGCGGTTAGGGTGAAAAATGAGCAGTTCTTC,CASAVRVKNEQFF